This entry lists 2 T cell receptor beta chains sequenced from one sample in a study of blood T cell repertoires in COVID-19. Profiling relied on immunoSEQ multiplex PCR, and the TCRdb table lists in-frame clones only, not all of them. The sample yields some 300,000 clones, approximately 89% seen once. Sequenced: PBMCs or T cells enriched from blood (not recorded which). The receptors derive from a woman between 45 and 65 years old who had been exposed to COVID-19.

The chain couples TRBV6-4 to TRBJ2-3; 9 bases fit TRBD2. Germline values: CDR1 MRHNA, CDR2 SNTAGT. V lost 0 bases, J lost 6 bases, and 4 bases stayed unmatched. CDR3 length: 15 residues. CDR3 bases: TGTGCCAGCAGTGACTCTGCGGGGGGGGCGGATACGCAGTATTTT. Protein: CASSDSAGGADTQYF.

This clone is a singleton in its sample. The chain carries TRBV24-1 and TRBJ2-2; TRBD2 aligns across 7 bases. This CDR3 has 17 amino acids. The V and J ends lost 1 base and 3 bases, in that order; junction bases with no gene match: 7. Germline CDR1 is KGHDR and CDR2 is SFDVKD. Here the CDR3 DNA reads TGTGCCACCAGTGATTTAAAGGGAGGGCTGGACACCGGGGAGCTGTTTTTT. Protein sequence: CATSDLKGGLDTGELFF.